These 8 T cell receptor beta chains were all obtained from the same sample, sequenced in a study of blood T cell repertoires in COVID-19. Clones were sequenced by immunoSEQ multiplex PCR, and TCRdb holds only the in-frame ones, with some missing. This table holds under 35,000 clones, approximately 88% found once. Sequencing used peripheral blood. These receptor sequences come from a human donor in a cohort sampled during active COVID-19.

This chain links TRBV4-2 with TRBJ2-5; 15 bases match TRBD2. Germline loops: CDR1 LGHNA, CDR2 YNFKEQ. V lost 3 bases, J lost 5 bases, and 4 bases stayed unmatched. The CDR3 contains 16 residues. CDR3 in amino acids: CASSQDGLAGGETQYF. In DNA form, the CDR3 reads TGTGCCAGCAGCCAGGACGGACTAGCGGGGGGGGAGACCCAGTACTTC.

The rearrangement joins TRBV2 to TRBJ2-3, with 9 bases matching TRBD2. The germline V gene encodes CDR1 SNHLY and CDR2 FYNNEI. The V and J ends lost 10 bases and 7 bases, in that order; junction bases with no gene match: 15. The CDR3 loop spans 15 amino acids. The CDR3 DNA reads as TGTGCCAACAAAGGTTCGGGCGGGGGGGCACATACGCAGTATTTT. It is translated as CANKGSGGGAHTQYF. Full variable domain (outside the CDR3, taken from reference TRBV2 and TRBJ2-3): EPEVTQTPSHQVTQMGQEVILRCVPISNHLYFYWYRQILGQKVEFLVSFYNNEISEKSEIFDDQFSVERPDGSNFTLKIRSTKLEDSAMYFCANKGSGGGAHTQYFGPGTRLTVL.

The sample holds one count of this clone. The chain joins TRBV29-1 to TRBJ1-2, with 9 bases that match TRBD1. The J segment lost 7 bases and the V segment lost 1 base, leaving 10 bases of the junction unmatched. CDR3 length equals 15 residues. Per germline, CDR1 SQVTM and CDR2 ANQGSEA. CDR3 sequence: CSVEGGRTGASGYTF. The CDR3 DNA reads as TGCAGCGTTGAAGGGGGCCGGACAGGGGCATCTGGCTACACCTTC.

The chain couples TRBV7-8 to TRBJ1-6, with D tentatively TRBD1 (6 bases). The CDR3 has 15 residues. The germline V gene has CDR1 SGHVS and CDR2 FQNEAQ. Trimming removed 5 bases from V and 4 bases from J, with 12 bases in between. The CDR3 sequence is CASSDRTAYNSPLHF. The CDR3 region has the DNA TGTGCCAGCAGCGACCGGACAGCTTATAATTCACCCCTCCACTTT.

The genes are TRBV5-1 and TRBJ2-5; a possible D gene is TRBD1 (6 bases). Germline V gene lookup returns CDR1 SGHRS and CDR2 YFSETQ. V was clipped by 3 bases and J by 4 bases, with 13 bases between them. The CDR3 totals 14 residues. The CDR3 reads CASSSETGLETQYF. The CDR3 nucleotides are TGCGCCAGCAGCTCTGAGACAGGACTAGAGACCCAGTACTTC. The full variable domain, in which reference TRBV5-1 and TRBJ2-5 provide the parts outside the CDR3, is KAGVTQTPRYLIKTRGQQVTLSCSPISGHRSVSWYQQTPGQGLQFLFEYFSETQRNKGNFPGRFSGRQFSNSRSEMNVSTLELGDSALYLCASSSETGLETQYFGPGTRLLVL.

The V and J genes are TRBV2 and TRBJ2-7, with 8 bases that match TRBD2. CDR3 length equals 12 residues. After removal of 4 bases from V and 5 bases from J, the junction contained 1 base not matched to a gene. The germline V gene encodes CDR1 SNHLY and CDR2 FYNNEI. The CDR3 DNA is TGTGCCAGCAGTGGGACTAGCCACGAGCAGTACTTC. It encodes CASSGTSHEQYF.

V gene TRBV27 combines with J gene TRBJ1-1; a possible D gene is TRBD1 (6 bases). Germline V gene lookup returns CDR1 MNHEY and CDR2 SMNVEV (reference sequence). Trimming removed 3 bases at V and 3 bases at J, with 14 bases between. CDR3 length equals 15 residues. The CDR3 bases are TGTGCCAGCAGTTTCGAGGGCAGGGGCCACACTGAAGCTTTCTTT. It encodes CASSFEGRGHTEAFF.

In this sample, this clone turned up once. V usage is TRBV5-1 and J usage is TRBJ2-1; tentatively, D is TRBD2 (7 bases). CDR1 and CDR2 (germline): SGHRS, YFSETQ. V was shortened by 3 bases and J by 10 bases, with 11 bases between the two germline ends. The CDR3 is 12 residues long. CDR3 loop: CASSSQGGEQFF. Here the CDR3 DNA reads TGCGCCAGCAGCTCACAGGGAGGGGAGCAGTTCTTC.